The 9 T cell receptor beta chains listed next were all sequenced from one sample in a study of vaccination and CD4 T cells after COVID-19 (dated 2022 in TCRdb). Library preparation employed PCR. The sequencing machine was an Illumina iSeq 100. TCR sequencing of DNA from cultured CD4+ T cells used the Oncomine TCR Beta short-read assay at the Johns Hopkins FTIC core. TCRdb applied fastp at Q25 and MiXCR to the public reads, then kept only in-frame beta chains. Merged by CDR3 protein, the rows form single entries marked with the most common genes and DNA. The sample table contains about 6,400 distinct CDR3 sequences; only one count was recorded for approximately 77% of them. In total, the top ten clones hold around 19% of the sample. These TCRs' antigens remain unknown. Explained via the paper, the treatment or condition label denotes: roughly 11-day PBMC culture with coronavirus spike peptide pools or control peptides (ViraFEST assay).

Sequenced material: CD4+ T cells from blood, cultured in vitro. Receptor source: a human donor who had recovered from COVID-19.

CDR3 loop: CAISESGGGEQYF. The CDR3 nucleotides read TGTGCCATCAGTGAGTCGGGAGGTGGCGAGCAGTACTTC. This chain joins TRBV10-3 and TRBJ2-7; a weak D match, TRBD2 (6 bases). Per the germline V gene, CDR1 is ENHRY and CDR2 is SYGVKD. V lost 0 bases and J lost 6, with 9 bases in between. The CDR3 contains 13 residues.

In its sample, this clonotype is large. The chain combines TRBV15 with TRBJ2-1; D call uncertain. Between the trimmed V and J ends, which lost 0 bases and 2 bases, there was a span of 11 bases. Germline V gives CDR1 LNHNV, CDR2 YYDKDF (reference sequence). This CDR3 contains 16 residues. In nucleotides, the CDR3 is TGTGCCACCAGCAGAGATTACAACTACCCCTACAATGAGCAGTTCTTC. Amino acid sequence: CATSRDYNYPYNEQFF.

This chain links TRBV6-1 with TRBJ1-5; TRBD1 might be the D (6 bases). V dropped 6 bases and J dropped 0 bases, with 12 bases sitting between them. Germline-derived CDR1 and CDR2 are MNHNS and SASEGT. The CDR3 runs 15 residues. The CDR3 DNA is TGTGCCAGCAGGCCTACAGGGACTAGCAATCAGCCCCAGCATTTT. This encodes CASRPTGTSNQPQHF.

This chain joins TRBV6-1 and TRBJ2-1, with 14 bases fitting TRBD2. The J segment lost 7 bases and the V segment lost 7 bases, leaving 21 bases of the junction unmatched. The CDR3 is made up of 20 amino acids. Germline assignment: CDR1 MNHNS and CDR2 SASEGT. CDR3 nucleotide sequence: TGTGCCAGCATGGGCCCCGGGGGACTAGCGGGGGAACTTGCTAGAAATGAGCAGTTCTTC. It translates to CASMGPGGLAGELARNEQFF.

This rearrangement joins TRBV18 to TRBJ2-2; TRBD1 or TRBD2 may be the D gene (5 bases each). Germline lookup yields CDR1 KGHSH and CDR2 LQKENI. The CDR3 has 16 amino acids. The germline V and J ends were trimmed by 7 bases and 1 base, with 16 bases remaining between them. The CDR3 sequence is CASYLEGRWNTGELFF. The DNA for the CDR3 is TGTGCCAGCTATCTCGAGGGACGGTGGAACACCGGGGAGCTGTTTTTT.

This clonotype has only a few counts. The V call is TRBV20-1, the J call TRBJ2-7, with D possibly being TRBD1 or TRBD2 (6 bases each). The germline V and J ends were trimmed by 3 bases and 1 base, with 13 bases remaining between them. Per germline, CDR1 DFQATT and CDR2 SNEGSKA (reference sequence). CDR3 length: 14 residues. CDR3 sequence reads: CSARGGGASYEQYF. The CDR3 nucleotides read TGCAGTGCTAGGGGGGGCGGTGCGTCCTACGAGCAGTACTTC.

V and J are TRBV5-1 and TRBJ1-2, with TRBD1 as a possible D gene (5 bases). Per germline, CDR1 SGHRS and CDR2 YFSETQ. The CDR3 is made up of 14 amino acids. Trimming stripped 0 bases from V and 4 bases from J, with 10 bases between. CDR3: CASSLVGDGYGYTF. As DNA, the CDR3 is TGCGCCAGCAGCTTGGTGGGGGATGGCTATGGCTACACCTTC.

The chain recombines TRBV20-1 with TRBJ1-2; a weak D match, TRBD1 (6 bases). This CDR3 contains 11 residues. CDR1 and CDR2 from the germline V gene are DFQATT and SNEGSKA (reference sequence). This CDR3 is CSRTGLGGYTF. The CDR3 DNA sequence: TGCAGCAGAACAGGGCTTGGGGGCTACACCTTC.

The gene calls are TRBV19 and TRBJ2-1, with unresolved D. This CDR3 contains 15 residues. In germline, CDR1 is LNHDA, CDR2 SQIVND (reference sequence). Trimming shortened V by 7 bases and J by 0 bases, and 13 bases separated the two germline ends. CDR3 nucleotides: TGTGCCAGTAATCCTAGGGAAAGCTCCTACAATGAGCAGTTCTTC. This encodes CASNPRESSYNEQFF. Supplemented by reference TRBV19 and TRBJ2-1, the full variable domain reads DGGITQSPKYLFRKEGQNVTLSCEQNLNHDAMYWYRQDPGQGLRLIYYSQIVNDFQKGDIAEGYSVSREKKESFPLTVTSAQKNPTAFYLCASNPRESSYNEQFFGPGTRLTVL.